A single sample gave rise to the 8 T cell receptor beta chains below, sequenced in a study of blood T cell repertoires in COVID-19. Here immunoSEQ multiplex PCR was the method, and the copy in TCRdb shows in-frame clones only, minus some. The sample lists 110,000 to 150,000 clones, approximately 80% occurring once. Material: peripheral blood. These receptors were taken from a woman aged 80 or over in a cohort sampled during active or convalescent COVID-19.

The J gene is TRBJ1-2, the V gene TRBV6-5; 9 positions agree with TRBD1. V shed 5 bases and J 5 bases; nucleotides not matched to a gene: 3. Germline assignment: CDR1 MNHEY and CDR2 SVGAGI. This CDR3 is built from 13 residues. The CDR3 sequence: CASSKTGGYGYTF. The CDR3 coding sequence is TGTGCCAGCAGTAAGACAGGGGGATATGGCTACACCTTC.

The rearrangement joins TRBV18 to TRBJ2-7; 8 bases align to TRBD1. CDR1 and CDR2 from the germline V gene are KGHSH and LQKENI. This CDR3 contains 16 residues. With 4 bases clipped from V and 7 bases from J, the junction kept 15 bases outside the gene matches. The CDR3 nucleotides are TGTGCCAGCTCACGAGGCACTCCGACAGGGGTTGTTGAGCAGTACGTC. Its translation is CASSRGTPTGVVEQYV.

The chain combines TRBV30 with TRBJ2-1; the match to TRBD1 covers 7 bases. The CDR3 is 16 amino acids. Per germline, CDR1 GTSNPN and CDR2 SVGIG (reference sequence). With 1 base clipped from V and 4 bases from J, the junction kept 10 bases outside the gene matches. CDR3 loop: CAWSGDSPSPYNEQFF. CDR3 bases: TGTGCCTGGAGTGGGGACAGCCCGTCCCCTTACAATGAGCAGTTCTTC.

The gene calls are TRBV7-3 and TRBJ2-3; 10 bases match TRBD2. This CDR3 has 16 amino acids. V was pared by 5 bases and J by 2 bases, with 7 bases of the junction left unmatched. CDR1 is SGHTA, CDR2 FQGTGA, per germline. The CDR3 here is CASSRSSGGTTDTQYF. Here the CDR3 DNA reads TGTGCCAGCAGCCGGAGTAGCGGGGGGACCACAGATACGCAGTATTTT. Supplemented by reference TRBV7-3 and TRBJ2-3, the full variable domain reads GAGVSQTPSNKVTEKGKYVELRCDPISGHTALYWYRQSLGQGPEFLIYFQGTGAADDSGLPNDRFFAVRPEGSVSTLKIQRTERGDSAVYLCASSRSSGGTTDTQYFGPGTRLTVL.

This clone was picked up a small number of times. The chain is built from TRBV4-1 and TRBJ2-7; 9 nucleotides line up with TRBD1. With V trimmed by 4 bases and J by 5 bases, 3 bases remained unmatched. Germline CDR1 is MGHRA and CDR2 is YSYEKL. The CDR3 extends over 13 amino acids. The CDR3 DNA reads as TGCGCCAGCAGCCTCAGACAGGGGGACGAGCAGTACTTC. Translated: CASSLRQGDEQYF.

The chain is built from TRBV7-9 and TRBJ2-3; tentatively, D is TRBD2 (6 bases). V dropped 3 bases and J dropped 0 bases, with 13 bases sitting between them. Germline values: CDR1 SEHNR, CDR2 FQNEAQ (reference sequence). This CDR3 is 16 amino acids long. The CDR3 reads CASSLGGAASTDTQYF. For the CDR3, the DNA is TGTGCCAGCAGCTTGGGCGGGGCGGCTAGCACAGATACGCAGTATTTT.

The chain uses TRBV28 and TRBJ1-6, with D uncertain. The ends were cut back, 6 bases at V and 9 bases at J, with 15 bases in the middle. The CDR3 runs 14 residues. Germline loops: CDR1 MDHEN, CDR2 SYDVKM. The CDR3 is CASRPMAPSSPLHF. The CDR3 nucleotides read TGTGCCAGCAGACCCATGGCCCCAAGTTCACCCCTCCACTTT. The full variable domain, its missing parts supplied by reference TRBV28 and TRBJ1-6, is DVKVTQSSRYLVKRTGEKVFLECVQDMDHENMFWYRQDPGLGLRLIYFSYDVKMKEKGDIPEGYSVSREKKERFSLILESASTNQTSMYLCASRPMAPSSPLHFGNGTRLTVT.

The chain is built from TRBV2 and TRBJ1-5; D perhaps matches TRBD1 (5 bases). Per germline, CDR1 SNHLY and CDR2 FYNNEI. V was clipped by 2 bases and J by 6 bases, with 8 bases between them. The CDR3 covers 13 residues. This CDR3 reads CASSERGTQPQHF. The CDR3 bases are TGTGCCAGCAGTGAACGGGGGACTCAGCCCCAGCATTTT.